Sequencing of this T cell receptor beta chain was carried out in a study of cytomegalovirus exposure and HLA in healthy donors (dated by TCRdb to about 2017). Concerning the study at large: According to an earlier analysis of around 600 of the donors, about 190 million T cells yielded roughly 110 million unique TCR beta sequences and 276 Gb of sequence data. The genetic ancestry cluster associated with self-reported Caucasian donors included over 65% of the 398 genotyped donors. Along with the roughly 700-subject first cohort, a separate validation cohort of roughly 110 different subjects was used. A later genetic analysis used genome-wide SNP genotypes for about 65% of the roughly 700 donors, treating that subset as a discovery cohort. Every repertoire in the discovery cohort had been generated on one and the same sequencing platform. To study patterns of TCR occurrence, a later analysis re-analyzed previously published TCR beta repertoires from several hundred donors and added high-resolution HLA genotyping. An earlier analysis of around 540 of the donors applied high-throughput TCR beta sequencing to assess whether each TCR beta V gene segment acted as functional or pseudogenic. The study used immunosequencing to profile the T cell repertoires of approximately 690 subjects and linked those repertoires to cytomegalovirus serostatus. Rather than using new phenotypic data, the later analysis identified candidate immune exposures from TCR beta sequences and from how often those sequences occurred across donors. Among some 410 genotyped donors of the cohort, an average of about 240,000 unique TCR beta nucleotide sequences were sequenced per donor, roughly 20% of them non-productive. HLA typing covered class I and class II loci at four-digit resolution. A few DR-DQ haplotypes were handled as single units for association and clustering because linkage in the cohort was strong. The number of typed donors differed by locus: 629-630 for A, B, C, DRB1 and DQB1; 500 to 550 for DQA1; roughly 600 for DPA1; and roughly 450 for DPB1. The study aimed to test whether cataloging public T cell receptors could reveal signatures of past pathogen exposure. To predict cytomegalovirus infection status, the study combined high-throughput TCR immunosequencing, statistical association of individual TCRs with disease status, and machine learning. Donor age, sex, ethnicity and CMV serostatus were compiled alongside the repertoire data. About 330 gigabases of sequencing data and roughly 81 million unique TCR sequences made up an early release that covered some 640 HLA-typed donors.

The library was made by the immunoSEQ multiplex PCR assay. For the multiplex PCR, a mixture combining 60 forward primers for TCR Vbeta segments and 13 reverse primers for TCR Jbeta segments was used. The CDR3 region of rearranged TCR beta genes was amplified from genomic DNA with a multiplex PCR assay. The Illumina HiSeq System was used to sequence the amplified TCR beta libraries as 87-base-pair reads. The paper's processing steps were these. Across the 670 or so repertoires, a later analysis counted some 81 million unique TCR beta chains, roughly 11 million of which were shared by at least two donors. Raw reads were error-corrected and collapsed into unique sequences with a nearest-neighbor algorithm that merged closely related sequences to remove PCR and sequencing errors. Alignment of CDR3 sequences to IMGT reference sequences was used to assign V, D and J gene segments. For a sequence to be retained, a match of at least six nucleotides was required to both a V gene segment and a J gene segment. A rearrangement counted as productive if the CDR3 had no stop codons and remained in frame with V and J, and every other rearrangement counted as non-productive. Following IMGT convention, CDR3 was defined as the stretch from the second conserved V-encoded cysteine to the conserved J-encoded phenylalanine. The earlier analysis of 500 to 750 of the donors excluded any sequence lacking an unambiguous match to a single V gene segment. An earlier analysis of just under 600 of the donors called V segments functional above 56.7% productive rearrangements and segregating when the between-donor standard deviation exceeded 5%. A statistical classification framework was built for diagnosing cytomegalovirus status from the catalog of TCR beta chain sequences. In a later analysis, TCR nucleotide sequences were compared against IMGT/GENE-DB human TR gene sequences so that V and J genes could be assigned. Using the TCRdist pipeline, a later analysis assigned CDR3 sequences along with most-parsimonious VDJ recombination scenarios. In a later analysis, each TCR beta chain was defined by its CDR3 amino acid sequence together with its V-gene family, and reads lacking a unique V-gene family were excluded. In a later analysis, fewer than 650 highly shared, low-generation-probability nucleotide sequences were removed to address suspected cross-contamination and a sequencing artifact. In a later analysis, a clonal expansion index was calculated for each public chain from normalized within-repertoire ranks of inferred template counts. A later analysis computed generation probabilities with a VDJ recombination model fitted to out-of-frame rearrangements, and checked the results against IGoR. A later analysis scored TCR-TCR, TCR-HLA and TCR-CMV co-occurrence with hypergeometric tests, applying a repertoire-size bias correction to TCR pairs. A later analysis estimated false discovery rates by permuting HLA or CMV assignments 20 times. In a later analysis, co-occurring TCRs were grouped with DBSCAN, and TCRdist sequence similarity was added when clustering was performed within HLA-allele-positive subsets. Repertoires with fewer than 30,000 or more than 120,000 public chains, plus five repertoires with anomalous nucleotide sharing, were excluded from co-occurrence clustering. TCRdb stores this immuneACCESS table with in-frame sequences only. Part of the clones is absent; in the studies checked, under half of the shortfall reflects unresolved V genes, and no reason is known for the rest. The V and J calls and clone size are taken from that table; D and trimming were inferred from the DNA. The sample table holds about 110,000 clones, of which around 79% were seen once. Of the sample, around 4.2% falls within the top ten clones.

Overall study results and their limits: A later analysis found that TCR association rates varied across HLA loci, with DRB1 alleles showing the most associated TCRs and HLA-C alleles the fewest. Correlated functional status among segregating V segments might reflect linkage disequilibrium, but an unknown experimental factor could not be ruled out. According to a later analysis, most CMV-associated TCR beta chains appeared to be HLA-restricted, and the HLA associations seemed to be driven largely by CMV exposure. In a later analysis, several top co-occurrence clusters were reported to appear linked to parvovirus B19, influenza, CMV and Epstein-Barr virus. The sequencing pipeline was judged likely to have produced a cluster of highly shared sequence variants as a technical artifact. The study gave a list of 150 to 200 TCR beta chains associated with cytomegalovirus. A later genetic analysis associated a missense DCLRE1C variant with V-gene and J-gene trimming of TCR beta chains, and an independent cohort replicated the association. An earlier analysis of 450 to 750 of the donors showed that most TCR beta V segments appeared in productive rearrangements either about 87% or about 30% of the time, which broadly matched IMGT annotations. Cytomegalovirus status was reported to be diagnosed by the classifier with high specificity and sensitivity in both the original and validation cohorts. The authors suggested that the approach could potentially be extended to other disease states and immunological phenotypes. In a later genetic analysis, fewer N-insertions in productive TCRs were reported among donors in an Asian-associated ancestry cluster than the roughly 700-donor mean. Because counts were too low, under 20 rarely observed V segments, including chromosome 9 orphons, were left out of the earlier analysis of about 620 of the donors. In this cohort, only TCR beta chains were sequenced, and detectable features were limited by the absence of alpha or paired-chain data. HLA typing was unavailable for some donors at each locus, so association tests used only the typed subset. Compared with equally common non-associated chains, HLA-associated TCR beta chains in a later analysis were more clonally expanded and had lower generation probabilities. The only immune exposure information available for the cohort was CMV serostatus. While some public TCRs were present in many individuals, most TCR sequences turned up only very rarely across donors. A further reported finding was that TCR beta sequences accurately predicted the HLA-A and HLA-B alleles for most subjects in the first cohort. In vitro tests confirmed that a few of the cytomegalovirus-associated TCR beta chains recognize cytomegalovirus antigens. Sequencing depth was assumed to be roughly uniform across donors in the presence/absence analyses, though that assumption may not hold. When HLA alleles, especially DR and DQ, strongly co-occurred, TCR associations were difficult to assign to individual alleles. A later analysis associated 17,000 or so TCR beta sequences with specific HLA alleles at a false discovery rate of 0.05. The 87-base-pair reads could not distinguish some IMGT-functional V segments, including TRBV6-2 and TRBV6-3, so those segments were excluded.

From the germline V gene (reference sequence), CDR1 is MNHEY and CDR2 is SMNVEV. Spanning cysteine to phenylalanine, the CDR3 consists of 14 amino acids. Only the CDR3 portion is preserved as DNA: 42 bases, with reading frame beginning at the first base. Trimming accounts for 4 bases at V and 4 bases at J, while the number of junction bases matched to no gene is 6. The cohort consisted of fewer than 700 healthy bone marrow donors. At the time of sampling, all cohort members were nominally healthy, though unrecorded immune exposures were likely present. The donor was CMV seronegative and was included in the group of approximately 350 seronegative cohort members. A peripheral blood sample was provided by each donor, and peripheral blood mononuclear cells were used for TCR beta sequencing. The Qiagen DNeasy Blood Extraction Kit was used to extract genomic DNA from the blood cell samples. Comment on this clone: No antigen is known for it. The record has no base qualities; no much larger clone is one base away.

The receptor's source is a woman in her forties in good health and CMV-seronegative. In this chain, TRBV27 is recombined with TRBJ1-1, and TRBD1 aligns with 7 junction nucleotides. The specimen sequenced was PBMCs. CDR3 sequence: CASSYRQGTTEAFF. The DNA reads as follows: TGTGCCAGCAGTTACCGACAGGGTACCACTGAAGCTTTCTTT.